These 7 T cell receptor beta chains were all obtained from the same sample, sequenced in a study of CD8 T cells in Susac syndrome. RNA was extracted with the RNeasy kit, and a quantity of roughly 0.45 to 1 ug was reverse transcribed using random hexamers. A single record per CDR3 protein comes from TCRdb applying MiXCR to the immunoSEQ multiplex PCR reads. Here the sample spans about 300,000 distinct CDR3 sequences, around nine tenths being singletons. Input material: CD8+ T cells from PBMCs. All receptors come from a human donor with multiple sclerosis.

CDR3 coding DNA: TGCAGTGCCGGACCGGGACCTAACACCGGGGAGCTGTTTTTT. Translation gives CSAGPGPNTGELFF. The V and J genes are TRBV20-1 and TRBJ2-2, with D tentatively TRBD1 or TRBD2 (5 bases each). This CDR3 has 14 amino acids. The germline gives CDR1 DFQATT, CDR2 SNEGSKA (reference sequence). Trimming removed 6 bases from V and 2 bases from J, with 13 bases in between.

J is TRBJ2-1 and V is TRBV27; TRBD2 aligns across 7 bases. Germline CDR1 reads MNHEY; CDR2 reads SMNVEV (reference sequence). The CDR3 is 15 residues long. V lost 6 bases and J lost 16; bases outside the gene matches: 21. For the CDR3, the DNA is TGTGCCAGCAGACGCTATAGCGGGTCCCCGGGTCGTTTATTCTTC. Translating it yields CASRRYSGSPGRLFF.

The CDR3 DNA reads TGCAGTGCTGGCCCCCGGGACACCCTCAATCAGCCCCAGCATTTT. Translated, it gives CSAGPRDTLNQPQHF. The chain employs TRBV20-1 and TRBJ1-5; D perhaps matches TRBD1 (6 bases). This CDR3 contains 15 residues. V shed 5 bases and J shed 3 bases, with 17 bases lying between them. From germline, CDR1 is DFQATT and CDR2 SNEGSKA (reference sequence).

CDR3 in DNA: TGTGCCAGCAGCTTAGAGTCCCAGGGGAGATCACCCCTCCACTTT. This translates into CASSLESQGRSPLHF. The J gene is TRBJ1-6, the V gene TRBV13, with D maybe TRBD1 (6 bases). Germline V gives CDR1 PRHDT, CDR2 FYEKMQ (reference sequence). The CDR3 is made up of 15 amino acids. The ends were cut back, 1 base at V and 10 bases at J, with 14 bases in the middle.

CDR3 sequence: CASSLADSTYEQYF. The CDR3 bases are TGTGCCAGCAGCTTAGCCGACAGCACCTACGAGCAGTACTTC. The chain is built from TRBV11-2 and TRBJ2-7; a weak D match, TRBD1 (5 bases). The V and J ends lost 1 base and 2 bases respectively, with 9 bases between them. The CDR3 length is 14 residues. Germline CDR1 SGHAT, CDR2 FQNNGV.

This rearrangement joins TRBV7-9 to TRBJ1-2, with no clear D. V was trimmed by 7 bases and J by 4 bases, leaving 19 bases between them. CDR1 is SEHNR and CDR2 is FQNEAQ in the germline V gene (reference sequence). This CDR3 spans 15 amino acids. DNA of the CDR3: TGTGCCAGCACCCACGACCCTGGCTCTAGCTATGGCTACACCTTC. It yields the protein CASTHDPGSSYGYTF.

The J gene is TRBJ1-5, the V gene TRBV2; 7 positions agree with TRBD1. In germline, CDR1 is SNHLY, CDR2 FYNNEI. With 2 bases clipped from V and 4 bases from J, the junction kept 11 bases outside the gene matches. The CDR3 spans 17 residues. The CDR3 protein is CASSEWGTGTENQPQHF. CDR3 DNA sequence: TGTGCCAGCAGTGAATGGGGGACCGGGACAGAAAATCAGCCCCAGCATTTT.